This T cell receptor (beta chain) was documented in a study of early T cells in non-severe SARS-CoV-2 infection. Study in general: The study sequenced bulk RNA from unsorted whole blood, with chains unpaired. Study observations and caveats: Matching results from VDJdb favored anti-spike CD8 responses, leaving private and CD4 specificities undetected.

Germline V gives CDR1 MNHEY, CDR2 SVGAGI. V was shortened by 5 bases and J by 11 bases, with 19 bases between the two germline ends. This CDR3 spans 14 amino acids. Attached unique molecular identifiers marked individual cDNA molecules. TCRdb processed the 5' RACE reads anew with MiXCR; each CDR3 protein has one entry. The sample includes approximately 71,000 distinct CDR3 sequences, approximately 12% of them seen just once. The table lists this clonotype with a few counts. Its antigen remains unknown. This rearrangement joins TRBV6-5 to TRBJ1-5; tentative D call: TRBD1 (5 bases). The TCR originated in an adult who was a healthcare worker with PCR-confirmed SARS-CoV-2 infection or an uninfected control (not recorded which). The sample consisted of whole blood. In DNA, the CDR3 is TGTGCCAGCAGTAACACCGGGACGGCTGTGGCCCAGCATTTT. Protein sequence: CASSNTGTAVAQHF.